Each of the 21 T cell receptor beta chains below was sequenced from the same sample in a study of beta chain features in type 1 diabetes. As every portion of the isolated RNA was reverse transcribed, the sequencing read expressed TCRB transcripts. The table came from immunoSEQ multiplex PCR; TCRdb's copy has only in-frame clones and leaves some out. The top ten clones hold under 0.02% of a sample with 300,000 to 450,000 clones, roughly 12% of them seen once. The specimen was naive CD4+ T cells from blood. The source is a man aged 18 to 30 in good health.

The chain combines TRBV9 with TRBJ2-7; 12 bases match TRBD2. The CDR3 totals 15 residues. With 2 bases clipped from V and 3 bases from J, the junction kept 3 bases outside the gene matches. The germline V gene has CDR1 SGDLS and CDR2 YYNGEE. The CDR3 region is CASSVGLAGIYEQYF. CDR3 in DNA: TGTGCCAGCAGCGTTGGACTAGCGGGAATCTACGAGCAGTACTTC.

This clone turned up a few times. The V gene is TRBV7-6, the J gene TRBJ2-1, with 12 bases that match TRBD2. Germline V gives CDR1 SGHVS, CDR2 FNYEAQ. This CDR3 is built from 16 residues. V trimming: 6 bases; J trimming: 4 bases; junction bases outside the gene matches: 7. The CDR3 DNA reads as TGTGCCAGCAGTCCTGGACTAGCGGGACGTTACAATGAGCAGTTCTTC. Translation: CASSPGLAGRYNEQFF.

The chain combines TRBV30 with TRBJ2-7, with TRBD2 matching over 8 bases. After removal of 8 bases from V and 4 bases from J, the junction contained 4 bases not matched to a gene. This CDR3 region has 11 residues. Germline V gene lookup returns CDR1 GTSNPN and CDR2 SVGIG (reference sequence). CDR3 coding DNA: TGTGCCAGCCTAGCGGGTTACGAGCAGTACTTC. It specifies CASLAGYEQYF.

DNA of the CDR3: TGTGCCTCGGGGGGACCCGGGCTACGAAACATTCAGTACTTC. Amino acid sequence: CASGGPGLRNIQYF. The rearrangement uses TRBV30 and TRBJ2-4; TRBD2 matches at 7 bases. J gave up 6 bases and V 7 bases, and 12 bases lay outside the gene matches. CDR1 and CDR2 (germline): GTSNPN, SVGIG (reference sequence). There are 14 residues in the CDR3.

The J gene is TRBJ2-7, the V gene TRBV29-1, with TRBD1 matching over 7 bases. CDR1 is SQVTM, CDR2 ANQGSEA, per germline. This CDR3 has 15 residues. V trimming: 4 bases; J trimming: 0 bases; junction bases outside the gene matches: 9. In DNA, the CDR3 is TGCAGCGTTGGGGGACGACAGGGCTTCTCCTACGAGCAGTACTTC. Translated, it gives CSVGGRQGFSYEQYF.

The chain recombines TRBV7-9 with TRBJ2-7; 10 nucleotides match TRBD1. CDR3 size: 16 residues. Germline V lookup: CDR1 SEHNR, CDR2 FQNEAQ (reference sequence). Trimming cost V 5 bases and J 3 bases; bases outside gene matches: 10. CDR3 sequence reads: CASSRLAGTGVYEQYF. CDR3 DNA: TGTGCCAGCAGCCGTCTCGCCGGGACAGGGGTCTACGAGCAGTACTTC.

This clone was seen only a few times. The chain recombines TRBV18 with TRBJ1-1; TRBD1 matches 7 bases. The J segment lost 2 bases and the V segment lost 3 bases, leaving 6 bases of the junction unmatched. The germline V gene has CDR1 KGHSH and CDR2 LQKENI. The CDR3 has 15 amino acids. The CDR3 here is CASSPTDRPNTEAFF. The CDR3 DNA sequence: TGTGCCAGCTCACCGACGGACAGGCCCAACACTGAAGCTTTCTTT.

This chain uses TRBV5-1 with TRBJ1-5, with TRBD1 matching over 7 bases. Germline lookup yields CDR1 SGHRS and CDR2 YFSETQ. There are 14 residues in the CDR3. V was pared by 2 bases and J by 2 bases, with 1 base of the junction left unmatched. CDR3 protein: CASSFGTGNQPQHF. The CDR3 region has the DNA TGCGCCAGCAGCTTTGGGACAGGCAATCAGCCCCAGCATTTT.

The chain uses TRBV5-4 and TRBJ2-5, with D tentatively TRBD2 (7 bases). Germline V CDR1 and CDR2: SGHNT, YYREEE (reference sequence). The CDR3 contains 17 residues. V was cut by 0 bases and J by 5 bases, with 20 bases left in between. For the CDR3, the DNA is TGTGCCAGCAGCTTGGACTTGACAGGTGGGGGGGCCGAGACCCAGTACTTC. Protein: CASSLDLTGGGAETQYF.

A few counts support this clone. The chain employs TRBV28 and TRBJ2-6; 11 positions agree with TRBD1. CDR1 is MDHEN and CDR2 is SYDVKM in the germline V gene. This CDR3 is built from 16 residues. Trimming cost V 9 bases and J 2 bases; bases outside gene matches: 6. The CDR3 spells CASWTGGTAGANVLTF. CDR3 nucleotide sequence: TGTGCCAGTTGGACAGGGGGCACAGCTGGGGCCAACGTCCTGACTTTC.

This clone was seen at least ten times. The chain joins TRBV23-1 to TRBJ2-4, with D perhaps TRBD2 (6 bases). TRBV23-1 falls under the ORF class, with uncertain function. Trimming stripped 11 bases from V and 7 bases from J, with 15 bases between. The CDR3 spans 12 residues. The CDR3 spells CADQTGVNIQYF. The CDR3, as DNA: TGCGCCGACCAAACGGGAGTCAACATTCAGTACTTC.

The chain employs TRBV9 and TRBJ2-7; D is undetermined. The CDR3 length is 16 residues. Trimming removed 0 bases at V and 6 bases at J, with 19 bases between. CDR1 and CDR2 from the germline V gene are SGDLS and YYNGEE. The CDR3: CASSVAGLSITGEQYF. The CDR3 DNA reads as TGTGCCAGCAGCGTAGCGGGTTTATCGATAACCGGCGAGCAGTACTTC.

This clone turned up a few times. The chain recombines TRBV7-2 with TRBJ2-5; 10 positions match TRBD2. The CDR3 loop spans 16 amino acids. Germline trimming cut 1 base from V and 5 bases from J; bases unmatched to any gene: 7. CDR1 is SGHTA and CDR2 is FQGNSA in the germline V gene. CDR3 loop: CASSLVSGGPAETQYF. The DNA for the CDR3 is TGTGCCAGCAGCTTAGTTAGCGGGGGGCCCGCGGAGACCCAGTACTTC.

This clone was observed a handful of times. The J gene is TRBJ2-7, the V gene TRBV5-1; no firm D call. Germline V gives CDR1 SGHRS, CDR2 YFSETQ. Trimming shortened V by 0 bases and J by 1 base, and 17 bases separated the two germline ends. CDR3 length equals 17 residues. The DNA of the CDR3 is TGCGCCAGCAGCTTGGATGTCTCGGGTTACCCATCCTACGAGCAGTACTTC. Translating gives CASSLDVSGYPSYEQYF.

This clone was observed a few times. The same CDR3 also results from other DNA sequences found in this sample. V usage is TRBV30 and J usage is TRBJ1-1; D gene uncertain. CDR1 and CDR2 from the germline V gene are GTSNPN and SVGIG (reference sequence). The V end lost 4 bases, the J end lost 6 bases, and 9 bases lay between the germline ends. This CDR3 is built from 11 residues. CDR3 sequence: CAWKGGSEAFF. CDR3 in DNA: TGTGCCTGGAAGGGCGGGTCTGAAGCTTTCTTT.

This clone came up a few times. The V and J genes are TRBV28 and TRBJ2-5; 11 bases map to TRBD2. The V and J ends lost 3 bases and 2 bases, in that order; junction bases with no gene match: 2. Germline CDR1 MDHEN, CDR2 SYDVKM. The CDR3 has 15 amino acids. For the CDR3, the DNA is TGTGCCAGCAGTTTGGGGACTAGCGGACAAGAGACCCAGTACTTC. It yields the protein CASSLGTSGQETQYF.

V gene TRBV18 combines with J gene TRBJ1-1, with D perhaps TRBD1 (5 bases). V was trimmed by 2 bases and J by 3 bases, leaving 10 bases between them. The CDR3 runs 14 residues. The germline gives CDR1 KGHSH, CDR2 LQKENI. Here the CDR3 reads CASSPSGGYTEAFF. The CDR3 nucleotides are TGTGCCAGCTCACCATCGGGGGGTTACACTGAAGCTTTCTTT.

The V call is TRBV4-2, the J call TRBJ2-5, with 8 bases fitting TRBD2. Germline CDR1 reads LGHNA; CDR2 reads YNFKEQ. J was trimmed by 2 bases and V by 2 bases; bases with no gene match: 4. CDR3 length: 15 amino acids. CDR3 sequence (DNA): TGTGCCAGCAGCCAATTAACGGGGGGGCAAGAGACCCAGTACTTC. Its protein is CASSQLTGGQETQYF.

This clone has only a few counts. The chain employs TRBV7-7 and TRBJ2-6, with D possibly TRBD2 on 5 matching bases. The CDR3 length is 15 residues. Germline lookup yields CDR1 SSHAT and CDR2 FNYEAQ (reference sequence). Between the trimmed V and J ends, which lost 5 bases and 0 bases, there was a span of 8 bases. This chain's CDR3 is CASSLGSSGANVLTF. In DNA form, the CDR3 reads TGTGCCAGCAGCCTAGGGAGCTCTGGGGCCAACGTCCTGACTTTC.

This clone was observed at least ten times. The chain uses TRBV30 and TRBJ2-1, with D unclear. Trimming left V 3 bases short and J 10 bases short, with 10 bases between. Looked up from germline, CDR1 is GTSNPN and CDR2 is SVGIG (reference sequence). The CDR3 consists of 11 residues. The DNA for the CDR3 is TGTGCCTGGAGATTGGCTGTCGAGCAGTTCTTC. Its translation: CAWRLAVEQFF.

This clone was seen a handful of times. The chain employs TRBV7-3 and TRBJ2-1, with 10 positions matching TRBD2. The CDR3 loop spans 17 amino acids. Germline CDR1 reads SGHTA; CDR2 reads FQGTGA. J gave up 8 bases and V 5 bases, and 15 bases lay outside the gene matches. CDR3 sequence (DNA): TGTGCCAGCAGCCGGGCAGCTAGCGGGAGTGTGGTCGATGAGCAGTTCTTC. It translates to CASSRAASGSVVDEQFF.